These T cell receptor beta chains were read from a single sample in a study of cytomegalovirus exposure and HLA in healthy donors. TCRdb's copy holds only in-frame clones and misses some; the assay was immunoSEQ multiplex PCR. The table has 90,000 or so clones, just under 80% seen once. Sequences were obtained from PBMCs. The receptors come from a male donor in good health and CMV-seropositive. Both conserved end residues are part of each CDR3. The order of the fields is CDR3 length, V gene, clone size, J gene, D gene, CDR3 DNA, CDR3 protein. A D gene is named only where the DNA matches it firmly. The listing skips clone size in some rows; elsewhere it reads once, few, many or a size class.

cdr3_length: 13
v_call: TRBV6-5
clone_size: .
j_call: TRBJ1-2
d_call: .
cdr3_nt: TGTGCCAGCACCGCGGGGTCTGGCTATGGCTACACCTTC
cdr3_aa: CASTAGSGYGYTF

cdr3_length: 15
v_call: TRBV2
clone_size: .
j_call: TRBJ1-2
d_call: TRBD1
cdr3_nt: TGTGCCAGCAGTGGGGGACAGGGGGCTAACTATGGCTACACCTTC
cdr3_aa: CASSGGQGANYGYTF

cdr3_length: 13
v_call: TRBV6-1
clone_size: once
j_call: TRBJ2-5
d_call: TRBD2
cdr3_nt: TGTGCCCTCAGAGAGGGGAGGGTGGAGACCCAGTACTTC
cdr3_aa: CALREGRVETQYF

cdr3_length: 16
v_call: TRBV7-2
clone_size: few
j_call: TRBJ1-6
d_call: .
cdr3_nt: TGTGCCAGCAGGCCAGACAGGAGCTCCTATAATTCACCCCTCCACTTT
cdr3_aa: CASRPDRSSYNSPLHF

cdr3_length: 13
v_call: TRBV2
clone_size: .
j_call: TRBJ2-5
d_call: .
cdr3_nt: TGTGCCAGCAGTGGGGAGGTTTCGGGGACCCAGTACTTC
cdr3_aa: CASSGEVSGTQYF

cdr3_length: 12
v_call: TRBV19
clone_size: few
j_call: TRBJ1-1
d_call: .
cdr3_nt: TGTGCCAGTAGTATGGGGGGGACTGAAGCTTTCTTT
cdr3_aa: CASSMGGTEAFF

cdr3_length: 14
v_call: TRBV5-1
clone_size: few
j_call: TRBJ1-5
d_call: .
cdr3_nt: TGCGCCAGCAGCTTGGGGGGCAGCAATCAGCCCCAGCATTTT
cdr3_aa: CASSLGGSNQPQHF

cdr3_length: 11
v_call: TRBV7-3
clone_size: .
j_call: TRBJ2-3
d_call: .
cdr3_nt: TGTGCCAGCTTCTACACAGATACGCAGTATTTT
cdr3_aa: CASFYTDTQYF

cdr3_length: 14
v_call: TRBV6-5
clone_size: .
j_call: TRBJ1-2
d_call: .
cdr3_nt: TGTGCCAGCAGTTCTGGGGCCATCTATCATGGCTACACCTTC
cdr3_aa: CASSSGAIYHGYTF

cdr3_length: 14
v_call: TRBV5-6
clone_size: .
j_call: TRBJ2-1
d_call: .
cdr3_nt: TGTGCCAGCAGCTTGCGGCAGACAGTCAATGAGCAGTTCTTC
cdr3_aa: CASSLRQTVNEQFF

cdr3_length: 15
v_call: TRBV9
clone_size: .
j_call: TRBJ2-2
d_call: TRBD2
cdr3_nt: TGTGCCAGCAAGGGGACGGGGGGGCCTTCCGGGGAGCTGTTTTTT
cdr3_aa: CASKGTGGPSGELFF

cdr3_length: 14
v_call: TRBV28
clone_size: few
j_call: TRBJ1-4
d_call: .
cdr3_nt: TGTGCCAGCAGTCCCCCAGCGACTAATGAAAAACTGTTTTTT
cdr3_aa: CASSPPATNEKLFF

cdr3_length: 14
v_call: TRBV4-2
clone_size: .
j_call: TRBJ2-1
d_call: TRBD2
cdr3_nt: TGTGCCAGCAGTCGGGGGGGCTCCTACAATGAGCAGTTCTTC
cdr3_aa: CASSRGGSYNEQFF

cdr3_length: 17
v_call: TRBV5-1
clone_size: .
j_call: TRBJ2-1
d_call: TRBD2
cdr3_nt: TGCGCCAGCAGCTTGGGGTTAGCGGGGGGGGAATACAATGAGCAGTTCTTC
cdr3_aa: CASSLGLAGGEYNEQFF

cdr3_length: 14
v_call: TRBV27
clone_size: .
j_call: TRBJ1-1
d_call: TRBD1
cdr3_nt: TGTGCCAGCAGCCGACTGGGGACAGGGGCTGAAGCTTTCTTT
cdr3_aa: CASSRLGTGAEAFF

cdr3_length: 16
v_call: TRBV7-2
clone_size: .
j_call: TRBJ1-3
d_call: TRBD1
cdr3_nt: TGTGCCAGCAGCTTAGGTACAGGGGTATCTGGAAACACCATATATTTT
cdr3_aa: CASSLGTGVSGNTIYF

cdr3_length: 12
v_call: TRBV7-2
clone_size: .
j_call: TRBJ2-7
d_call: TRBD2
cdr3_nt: TGTGCCAGCAGCCCCGGGGGGTACGAGCAGTACTTC
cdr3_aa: CASSPGGYEQYF

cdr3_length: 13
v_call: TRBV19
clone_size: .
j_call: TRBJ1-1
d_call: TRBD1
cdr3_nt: TGTGCCAGCCTGGACAGGGGGCGAAATGAAGCTTTCTTT
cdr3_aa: CASLDRGRNEAFF

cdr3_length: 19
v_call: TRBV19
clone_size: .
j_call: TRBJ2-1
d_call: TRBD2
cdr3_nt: TGTGCCAGTAGTATTTCCCCCTTACAACTAGCGGGAGGACTCAATGAGCAGTTCTTC
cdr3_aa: CASSISPLQLAGGLNEQFF

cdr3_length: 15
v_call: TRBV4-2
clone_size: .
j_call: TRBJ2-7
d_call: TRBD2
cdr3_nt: TGTGCCAGCAGCCTGGAGCGGGGGTCTGCCTACGAGCAGTACTTC
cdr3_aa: CASSLERGSAYEQYF

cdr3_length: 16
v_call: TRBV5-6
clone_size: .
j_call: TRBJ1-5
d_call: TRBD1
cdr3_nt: TGTGCCAGCAGCATCGGGACAGGGCATAGCAATCAGCCCCAGCATTTT
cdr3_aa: CASSIGTGHSNQPQHF

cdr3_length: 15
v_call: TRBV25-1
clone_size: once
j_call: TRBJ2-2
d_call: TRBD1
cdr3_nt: TGTGCCAGCAGTGAAAGGGGACAGGACACCGGGGAGCTGTTTTTT
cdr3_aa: CASSERGQDTGELFF

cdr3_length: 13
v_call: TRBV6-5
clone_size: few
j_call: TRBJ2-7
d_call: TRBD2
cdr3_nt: TGTGCCAGTTCGGGGGGGACCTCCTACGAGCAGTACTTC
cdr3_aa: CASSGGTSYEQYF

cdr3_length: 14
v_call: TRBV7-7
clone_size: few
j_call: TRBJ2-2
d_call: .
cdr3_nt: TGTGCCAGCAGCCCCATAACAGGGCCCGGGGAGCTGTTTTTT
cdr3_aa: CASSPITGPGELFF

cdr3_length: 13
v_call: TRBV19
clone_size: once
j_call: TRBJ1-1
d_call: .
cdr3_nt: TGTGCCACCTTCCACCGACAAAACACTGAAGCTTTCTTT
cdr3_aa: CATFHRQNTEAFF

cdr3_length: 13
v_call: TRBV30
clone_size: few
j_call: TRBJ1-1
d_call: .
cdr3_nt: TGTGCCTGGAGTGGGGGGCCACCACCTGAAGCTTTCTTT
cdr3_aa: CAWSGGPPPEAFF

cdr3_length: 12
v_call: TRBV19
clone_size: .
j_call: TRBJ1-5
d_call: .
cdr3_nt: TGTGCCAGTAGTAGCGTCAATCAGCCCCAGCATTTT
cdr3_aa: CASSSVNQPQHF

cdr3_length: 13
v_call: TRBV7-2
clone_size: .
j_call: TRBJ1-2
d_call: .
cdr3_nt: TGTGCCAGCAGCCCAACAACTAACTATGGCTACACCTTC
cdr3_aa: CASSPTTNYGYTF

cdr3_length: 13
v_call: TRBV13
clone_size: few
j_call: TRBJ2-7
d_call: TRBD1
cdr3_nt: TGTGCCAGCAGCTTAGGACAGGGGGACGAGCAGTACTTC
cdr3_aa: CASSLGQGDEQYF

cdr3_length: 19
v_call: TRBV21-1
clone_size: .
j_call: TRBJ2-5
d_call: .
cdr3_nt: TGTGCCAGCAGCAAAAAATGTACTAGCGGGGGCCAGTACCAAGAGACCCAGTACTTC
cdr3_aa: CASSKKCTSGGQYQETQYF

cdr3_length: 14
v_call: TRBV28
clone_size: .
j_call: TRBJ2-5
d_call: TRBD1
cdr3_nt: TGTGCCAGCGGTGGGTGGACAGGGACGGAGACCCAGTACTTC
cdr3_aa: CASGGWTGTETQYF

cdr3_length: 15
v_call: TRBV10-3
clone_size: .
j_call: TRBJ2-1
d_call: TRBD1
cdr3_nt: TGTGCCATCAGCGCAGGGACAGGGGGCTTTAATGAGCAGTTCTTC
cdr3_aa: CAISAGTGGFNEQFF

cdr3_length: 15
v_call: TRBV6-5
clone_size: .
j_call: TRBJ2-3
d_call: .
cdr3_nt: TGTGCCAGCATCTCCCGGGAGTCGGGCACAGATACGCAGTATTTT
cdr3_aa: CASISRESGTDTQYF

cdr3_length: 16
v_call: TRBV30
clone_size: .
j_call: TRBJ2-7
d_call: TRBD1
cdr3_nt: TGTGCCTGGAGTGACGGGGACAGGGGGCCTTCCTACGAGCAGTACTTC
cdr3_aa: CAWSDGDRGPSYEQYF

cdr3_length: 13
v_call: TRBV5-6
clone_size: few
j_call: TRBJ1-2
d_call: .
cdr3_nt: TGTGCCAGCAGCTTGGACGGGAACTATGGCTACACCTTC
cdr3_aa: CASSLDGNYGYTF

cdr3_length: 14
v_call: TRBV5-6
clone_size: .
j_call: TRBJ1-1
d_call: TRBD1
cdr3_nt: TGTGCCAGCAGCTCTGACAGGGTTGCCACTGAAGCTTTCTTT
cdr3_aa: CASSSDRVATEAFF

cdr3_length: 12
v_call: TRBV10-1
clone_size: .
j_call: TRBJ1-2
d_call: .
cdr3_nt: TGCGCCAGCATGGGACAAACGGGTGGCTACACCTTC
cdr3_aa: CASMGQTGGYTF

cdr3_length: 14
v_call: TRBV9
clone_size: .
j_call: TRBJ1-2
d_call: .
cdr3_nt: TGTGCCAGCAGCGCTACAGGTACGCTATGGAGCTACACCTTC
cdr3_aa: CASSATGTLWSYTF

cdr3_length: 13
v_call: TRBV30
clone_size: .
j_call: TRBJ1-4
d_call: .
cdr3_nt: TGTGCCTGGATAGAGGACACCCCCGGGAAACTGTTTTTT
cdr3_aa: CAWIEDTPGKLFF

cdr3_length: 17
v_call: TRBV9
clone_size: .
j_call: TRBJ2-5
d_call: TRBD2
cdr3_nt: TGTGCCAGCAGCCCTCCGGAACTAGCGGGAGAGGGCAAGACCCAGTACTTC
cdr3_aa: CASSPPELAGEGKTQYF

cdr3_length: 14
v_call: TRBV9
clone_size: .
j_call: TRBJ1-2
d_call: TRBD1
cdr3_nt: TGTGCCAGCAGCGGACACGGGACAGGGAAGGGCTACACCTTC
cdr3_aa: CASSGHGTGKGYTF

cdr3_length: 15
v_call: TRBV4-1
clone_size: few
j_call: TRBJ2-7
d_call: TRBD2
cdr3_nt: TGCGCCAGCAGCCAAGAGAAGCGGGAGCTTCTCGAGCAGTACTTC
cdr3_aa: CASSQEKRELLEQYF

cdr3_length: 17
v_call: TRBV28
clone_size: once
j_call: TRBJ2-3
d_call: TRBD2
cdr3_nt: TGTGCCAGCAGTTCCCAGGGACTAGCGGGGGCCACAGATACGCAGTATTTT
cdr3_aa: CASSSQGLAGATDTQYF

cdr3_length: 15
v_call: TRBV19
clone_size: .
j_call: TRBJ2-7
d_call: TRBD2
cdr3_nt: TGTGCCAGTAGTATTGTAGCGGGGGGTTCCTACGAGCAGTACTTC
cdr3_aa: CASSIVAGGSYEQYF

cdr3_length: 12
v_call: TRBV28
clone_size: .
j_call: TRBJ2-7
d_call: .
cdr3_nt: TGTGCCAGCAGTCTGGCAGGTTACGAGCAGTACTTC
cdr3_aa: CASSLAGYEQYF

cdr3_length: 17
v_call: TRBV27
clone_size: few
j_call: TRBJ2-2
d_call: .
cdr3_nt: TGTGCCAGCAGTCCGACCCCAGGTGCCCGAGTCACCGGGGAGCTGTTTTTT
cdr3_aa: CASSPTPGARVTGELFF

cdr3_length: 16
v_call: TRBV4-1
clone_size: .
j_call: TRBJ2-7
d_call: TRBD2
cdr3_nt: TGCGCCAGCAGCCAAGATATTAGCGGGTGGACGAGTGAGCAGTACTTC
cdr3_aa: CASSQDISGWTSEQYF

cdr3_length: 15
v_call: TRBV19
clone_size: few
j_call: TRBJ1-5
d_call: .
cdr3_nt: TGTGCCAGTAGAAAAGACTCCGGGACAAGCCAGCCCCAGCATTTT
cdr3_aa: CASRKDSGTSQPQHF

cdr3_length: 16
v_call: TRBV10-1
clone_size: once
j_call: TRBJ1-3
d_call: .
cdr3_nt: TGCGCCAGCAGTGAGTGGACAGCGAGCTCTGGAAACACCATATATTTT
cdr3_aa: CASSEWTASSGNTIYF

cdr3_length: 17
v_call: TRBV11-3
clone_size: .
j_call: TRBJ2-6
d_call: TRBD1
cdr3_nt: TGTGCCAGCAGCCCCGGACAGGGTTCGCCTGGGGCCAACGTCCTGACTTTC
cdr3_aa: CASSPGQGSPGANVLTF

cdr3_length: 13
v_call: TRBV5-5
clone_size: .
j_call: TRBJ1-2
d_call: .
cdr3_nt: TGTGCCAGCAACTATGGAGGACTCCATGGCTACACCTTC
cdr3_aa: CASNYGGLHGYTF

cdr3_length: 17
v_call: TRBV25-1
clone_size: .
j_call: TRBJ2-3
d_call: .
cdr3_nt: TGTGCCAGCAGTGACCCGGGGAGCGCTACTAGCACAGATACGCAGTATTTT
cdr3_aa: CASSDPGSATSTDTQYF

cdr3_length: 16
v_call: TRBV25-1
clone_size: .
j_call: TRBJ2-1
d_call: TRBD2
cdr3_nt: TGTGCCAGCAGTGGCGGGACTAGCGGAGTGAACAATGAGCAGTTCTTC
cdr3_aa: CASSGGTSGVNNEQFF

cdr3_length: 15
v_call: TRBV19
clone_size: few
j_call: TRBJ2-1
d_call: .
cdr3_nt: TGTGCCAGTAGTGTTCCTATAAGCTCCTACAATGAGCAGTTCTTC
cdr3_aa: CASSVPISSYNEQFF

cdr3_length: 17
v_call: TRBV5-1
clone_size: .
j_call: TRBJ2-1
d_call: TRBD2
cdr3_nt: TGCGCCAGCAGCTTGGGGGCGGGGGGGCCATTCTACAATGAGCAGTTCTTC
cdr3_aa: CASSLGAGGPFYNEQFF

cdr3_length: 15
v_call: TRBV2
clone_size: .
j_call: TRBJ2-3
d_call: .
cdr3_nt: TGTGCCAGCAGTCCTCGGGACTTGTACACAGATACGCAGTATTTT
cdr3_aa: CASSPRDLYTDTQYF

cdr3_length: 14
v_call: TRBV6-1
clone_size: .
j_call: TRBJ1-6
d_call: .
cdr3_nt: TGTGCCAGCAGTGAACTAGGGGATAATTCACCCCTCCACTTT
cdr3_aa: CASSELGDNSPLHF

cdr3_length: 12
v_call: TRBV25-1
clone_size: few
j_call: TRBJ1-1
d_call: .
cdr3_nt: TGTGCCAGCGCCTCCGGGGTCACTGAAGCTTTCTTT
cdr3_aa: CASASGVTEAFF

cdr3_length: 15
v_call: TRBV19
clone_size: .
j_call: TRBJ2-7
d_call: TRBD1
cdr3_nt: TGTGCCAGTAGTATGGGACAGGGGGTAACCTACGAGCAGTACTTC
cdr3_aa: CASSMGQGVTYEQYF

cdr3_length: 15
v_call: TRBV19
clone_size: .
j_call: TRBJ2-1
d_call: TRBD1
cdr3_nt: TGTGCCAGTAGTCGGACAGGGGGAACCTACAATGAGCAGTTCTTC
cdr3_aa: CASSRTGGTYNEQFF